These 22 T cell receptor beta chains share one sample of origin, sequenced in a study of shared clonotypes between healthy human individuals. Assay: immunoSEQ multiplex PCR; the TCRdb copy retains only in-frame clones and omits some. The sample has 2.3 million or so clones, more than 85% seen once. The sequenced sample consisted of naive CD4+ T cells from PBMCs. The subset is: CD45RA+ positively selected. These receptors were collected from a man younger than 35 in good health. Some clones in this sample may be carry-over from other donors' samples.

The chain couples TRBV11-2 to TRBJ2-2; 8 positions agree with TRBD1. The junction had 10 bases not matched to a gene; V was cut back by 3 bases and J by 1 base. The germline gives CDR1 SGHAT, CDR2 FQNNGV. CDR3 length: 18 residues. The CDR3 loop is CASSLGRGLGRNTGELFF. CDR3 coding DNA: TGTGCCAGCAGCTTGGGCAGGGGGCTGGGTCGGAACACCGGGGAGCTGTTTTTT.

This sequence joins TRBV25-1 and TRBJ1-6; 10 bases are shared with TRBD1. The V gene end was trimmed by 1 base and the J gene end by 9 bases; junction bases not matched to a gene: 12. There are 18 residues in the CDR3. Germline CDR1 is MGHDK and CDR2 is SYGVNS. The CDR3 reads CASSEFPVGTGARSPLHF. The DNA for the CDR3 is TGTGCCAGCAGTGAATTTCCGGTCGGGACAGGGGCTCGTTCACCCCTCCACTTT.

The chain has TRBV6-1 and TRBJ2-7, with D perhaps matching TRBD1 (6 bases). The germline CDR1 and CDR2 sequences are MNHNS and SASEGT. There are 12 residues in the CDR3. V was pared by 4 bases and J by 9 bases, with 13 bases between. The CDR3 spells CASSGGRVAQYF. In DNA form, the CDR3 reads TGTGCCAGCAGTGGGGGGCGGGTCGCGCAGTACTTC.

The V gene is TRBV2, the J gene TRBJ2-1; D is undetermined. The germline V and J ends were trimmed by 1 base and 8 bases, with 9 bases remaining between them. Germline CDR1 and CDR2: SNHLY and FYNNEI. The CDR3 totals 13 residues. CDR3 nucleotide sequence: TGTGCCAGCAGTGAAGAGCGCTTGGATGAGCAGTTCTTC. It encodes CASSEERLDEQFF.

This clone was observed once. The chain employs TRBV7-2 and TRBJ2-1; TRBD2 matches 9 bases. Germline CDR1 reads SGHTA; CDR2 reads FQGNSA. CDR3 length: 16 amino acids. J was trimmed by 3 bases and V by 1 base; bases with no gene match: 4. Written as DNA, the CDR3 is TGTGCCAGCAGCTTAGTTAGCGGGAGAGTCTACAATGAGCAGTTCTTC. Translation gives CASSLVSGRVYNEQFF.

This clone was recorded once. The rearrangement links TRBV6-1 to TRBJ2-5; D gene uncertain. The J call may be incorrect, as the DNA end agrees better with TRBJ2-7. Germline assignment: CDR1 MNHNS and CDR2 SASEGT. This CDR3 region has 12 residues. CDR3 region: CASSWAPYEQYF. As DNA, the CDR3 is TGTGCCAGCAGCTGGGCCCCGTACGAGCAGTACTTC.

Only one count was recorded for this clone. CDR3: CASSQVGVRRKETQYF. CDR3 DNA: TGCGCCAGCAGCCAAGTCGGGGTCCGGCGAAAAGAGACCCAGTACTTC. The V and J genes are TRBV4-1 and TRBJ2-5, with a weak D call TRBD2 (5 bases). There are 16 residues in the CDR3. Germline assignment: CDR1 MGHRA and CDR2 YSYEKL. V gave up 1 base and J gave up 3 bases, with 15 bases separating them.

The chain recombines TRBV15 with TRBJ2-3; 9 bases map to TRBD2. CDR3 length: 14 residues. V was pared by 5 bases and J by 1 base, with 1 base of the junction left unmatched. Germline V gene lookup returns CDR1 LNHNV and CDR2 YYDKDF (reference sequence). CDR3 sequence (DNA): TGTGCCACCAGCGGCGGGAGGGGCACAGATACGCAGTATTTT. Amino acid sequence: CATSGGRGTDTQYF.

Written as DNA, the CDR3 is TGCGCCAGCAGCCCAACGGGGGTCGGGGACACCATATATTTT. Residues: CASSPTGVGDTIYF. The chain joins TRBV5-1 to TRBJ1-3; weak D call: TRBD1 (5 bases). Germline values: CDR1 SGHRS, CDR2 YFSETQ. With 4 bases removed from V and 8 bases from J, the gap between germline ends came to 16 bases. This CDR3 has 14 amino acids.

The chain is built from TRBV5-1 and TRBJ2-3, with D possibly being TRBD2 (6 bases). The CDR3 extends over 15 amino acids. Trimming pared 6 bases from V and 4 bases from J, leaving 18 bases between. Germline assignment: CDR1 SGHRS and CDR2 YFSETQ. The CDR3 region is CASKWLAGSADTQYF. The CDR3 bases are TGCGCCAGCAAGTGGTTGGCGGGAAGCGCAGATACGCAGTATTTT.

V is TRBV29-1 and J is TRBJ2-5; D call uncertain. V lost 7 bases to trimming and J lost 2 bases, with 17 bases between them. Germline V gene data show CDR1 as SQVTM and CDR2 as ANQGSEA. The CDR3 contains 14 residues. For the CDR3, the DNA is TGCAGCGCCCATTTTTTACAGACACAAGAGACCCAGTACTTC. Amino acid sequence: CSAHFLQTQETQYF. The entire variable domain, with the rest obtained from reference TRBV29-1 and TRBJ2-5, is as follows: SAVISQKPSRDICQRGTSLTIQCQVDSQVTMMFWYRQQPGQSLTLIATANQGSEATYESGFVIDKFPISRPNLTFSTLTVSNMSPEDSSIYLCSAHFLQTQETQYFGPGTRLLVL.

The gene calls are TRBV5-4 and TRBJ1-1; the D gene is possibly TRBD1 (6 bases). The CDR3 has 15 residues. Trimming left V 5 bases short and J 6 bases short, with 20 bases between. From germline, CDR1 is SGHNT and CDR2 YYREEE (reference sequence). The CDR3 reads CASSRQGGRDAEAFF. The DNA of the CDR3 is TGTGCCAGCAGTCGACAAGGGGGACGGGACGCTGAAGCTTTCTTT.

The chain joins TRBV7-9 to TRBJ2-7; D call uncertain. Germline V gene data show CDR1 as SEHNR and CDR2 as FQNEAQ (reference sequence). The CDR3 runs to 14 residues. V was cut by 1 base and J by 5 bases, with 12 bases left in between. CDR3 bases: TGTGCCAGCAGCTTAGTGGGCGGTTCCAACGAGCAGTACTTC. Translating gives CASSLVGGSNEQYF.

The rearrangement links TRBV6-5 to TRBJ1-1; D might be TRBD1 (5 bases). The CDR3 covers 11 residues. Germline CDR1 is MNHEY and CDR2 is SVGAGI. Trimming removed 2 bases at V and 10 bases at J, with 8 bases between. The CDR3 here is CASSYGTRAFF. CDR3 DNA: TGTGCCAGCAGTTACGGGACGAGAGCTTTCTTT.

This clone was counted a few times. The rearrangement links TRBV5-1 to TRBJ1-1, with D unresolved. The CDR3 loop spans 13 amino acids. Germline assignment: CDR1 SGHRS and CDR2 YFSETQ. V lost 7 bases and J lost 4, with 14 bases in between. This chain's CDR3 is CASATDLGTEAFF. The CDR3 DNA is TGCGCCAGCGCCACTGACTTGGGCACTGAAGCTTTCTTT.

V gene TRBV28 combines with J gene TRBJ2-7; no clear D gene. The V end lost 5 bases, the J end lost 2 bases, and 16 bases lay between the germline ends. The germline V gene has CDR1 MDHEN and CDR2 SYDVKM. The CDR3 runs 15 residues. CDR3 residues: CASSRPKRMAYEQYF. CDR3 in DNA: TGTGCCAGCAGTCGACCCAAAAGGATGGCCTACGAGCAGTACTTC.

This clone was detected a few times. The V call is TRBV2, the J call TRBJ1-4; D perhaps matches TRBD1 (6 bases). V shed 6 bases and J shed 4 bases, with 12 bases lying between them. Germline CDR1 and CDR2: SNHLY and FYNNEI. The CDR3 loop spans 14 amino acids. This chain's CDR3 is CASRDRSRNEKLFF. CDR3 DNA: TGTGCCAGCAGAGACAGGTCCCGTAATGAAAAACTGTTTTTT.

V is TRBV27 and J is TRBJ2-7; 9 nucleotides align to TRBD1. The V segment lost 6 bases and the J segment 4 bases; nucleotides outside the gene matches: 16. CDR1 MNHEY and CDR2 SMNVEV come from the germline V gene (reference sequence). The CDR3 loop spans 17 amino acids. The CDR3 DNA is TGTGCCAGCAGCTACCGCTCCGGGGGGACAGGGATTTACGAGCAGTACTTC. This gives the protein CASSYRSGGTGIYEQYF.

This clone turned up a few times. At the DNA level, this CDR3 is encoded by other sequences in the same sample as well. The V gene is TRBV5-1, the J gene TRBJ2-5; 15 bases fit TRBD2. The trim removed 4 bases at V and 4 bases at J, leaving 2 bases unmatched. Germline-derived CDR1 and CDR2 are SGHRS and YFSETQ. CDR3 length equals 15 residues. This CDR3 reads CASSPGLAGGETQYF. CDR3 nucleotide sequence: TGCGCCAGCAGCCCGGGACTAGCGGGAGGAGAGACCCAGTACTTC.

The chain is built from TRBV15 and TRBJ1-2; the match to TRBD1 covers 9 bases. The CDR3 is made up of 14 amino acids. CDR1 is LNHNV, CDR2 YYDKDF, per germline (reference sequence). Germline trimming cut 1 base from V and 7 bases from J; bases unmatched to any gene: 4. CDR3 nucleotide sequence: TGTGCCACCAGCAGAGGGACAGGGGAGCTTGGCTACACCTTC. As protein: CATSRGTGELGYTF.

The chain recombines TRBV6-1 with TRBJ1-2; no reliable D call. The CDR3 sequence is 13 residues long. Germline CDR1 reads MNHNS; CDR2 reads SASEGT. V lost 6 bases to trimming and J lost 4 bases, with 12 bases between them. As DNA, the CDR3 is TGTGCCAGCAGCTTGACAACGACCTATGGCTACACCTTC. Translated, it gives CASSLTTTYGYTF.

Concerning this clone: Additional DNA sequences in this sample encode the identical CDR3. The V and J genes are TRBV7-2 and TRBJ1-1, with D perhaps TRBD1 (5 bases). The CDR3 runs 14 residues. V gave up 0 bases and J gave up 1 base, with 6 bases separating them. Germline assignment: CDR1 SGHTA and CDR2 FQGNSA. Here the CDR3 reads CASSLAGANTEAFF. CDR3 in DNA: TGTGCCAGCAGCTTAGCAGGGGCGAACACTGAAGCTTTCTTT.